The source of this TCR beta chain is a study of a mutant IDH1 vaccine in newly diagnosed glioma. About the research overall: The first vaccination came 4-6 weeks after radiotherapy alone, or with temozolomide cycles. Whole-study findings and limits: Alterations occurring in top peripheral T cell clonotypes seemed unrelated to pseudoprogression.

This clone was found a few times. Its target is unknown. As for time point: week 47, end of study. The investigators gave 300 ug of mutant IDH1 20-mer peptide in each vaccine dose, together with topical imiquimod. Vaccination of patients was performed eight times, in weeks 1, 3, 5, 7, 11, 15, 19 and 23. Repertoires were generated with immunoSEQ multiplex PCR, while TCRdb's copy carries only in-frame clones and drops some. This table holds 60,000 to 70,000 clones, around 86% found once. CDR1 is LNHNV and CDR2 is YYDKDF in the germline V gene (reference sequence). Trimming shortened V by 0 bases and J by 0 bases, and 12 bases separated the two germline ends. The CDR3 has 17 residues.

The clonotype was recovered from a man younger than 40 with glioma. Source: PBMCs, taken from a glioma patient whose treatment included an IDH1 peptide vaccine. The chain links TRBV15 to TRBJ1-5; D gene ambiguous. This CDR3 is CATSRDIQRDSNQPQHF. The DNA for the CDR3 is TGTGCCACCAGCAGAGATATTCAGAGAGATAGCAATCAGCCCCAGCATTTT. The full variable domain, with the rest looked up from reference TRBV15 and TRBJ1-5, is DAMVIQNPRYQVTQFGKPVTLSCSQTLNHNVMYWYQQKSSQAPKLLFHYYDKDFNNEADTPDNFQSRRPNTSFCFLDIRSPGLGDTAMYLCATSRDIQRDSNQPQHFGDGTRLSIL.